This T cell receptor beta chain was recovered during a study of T cell repertoires in cytomegalovirus infection. Study details: It was the public TCR beta signatures that indicated both CMV infection and matching HLA type.

The CDR3 runs 14 residues. Germline CDR1 SQVTM, CDR2 ANQGSEA. V lost 2 bases to trimming and J lost 8 bases, with 15 bases between them. TCRdb processed the reads anew with MiXCR; each CDR3 protein has one entry. The data hold about 320,000 distinct CDR3 sequences, with approximately 9.5% observed a single time. This clonotype was seen at least ten times. Antigen specificity is unknown. Whole-study findings and limits: HLA-C-restricted CMV clonotypes gave the most frequent clonotype in two of eight donors.

The receptor's source is a human donor in good health (CMV status not recorded). Some clones in this sample may be carry-over from other donors' samples. The specimen sequenced was PBMCs. The J gene is TRBJ1-4, the V gene TRBV29-1; maybe TRBD1 (6 bases). For the CDR3, the DNA is TGCAGCGTTGAATTCGGAGGCGGGGGCGAAAAACTGTTTTTT. Translation: CSVEFGGGGEKLFF.